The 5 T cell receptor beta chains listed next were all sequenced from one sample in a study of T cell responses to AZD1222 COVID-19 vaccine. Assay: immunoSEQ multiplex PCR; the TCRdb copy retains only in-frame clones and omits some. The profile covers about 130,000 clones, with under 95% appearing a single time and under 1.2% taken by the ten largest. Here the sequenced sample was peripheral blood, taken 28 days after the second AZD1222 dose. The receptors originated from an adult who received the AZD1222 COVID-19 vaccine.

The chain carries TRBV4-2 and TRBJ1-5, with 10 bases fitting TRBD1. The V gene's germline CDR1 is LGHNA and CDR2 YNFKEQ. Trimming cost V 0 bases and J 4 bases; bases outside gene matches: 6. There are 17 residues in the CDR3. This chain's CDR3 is CASSQDPRTGGNQPQHF. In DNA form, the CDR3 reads TGTGCCAGCAGCCAAGATCCAAGGACAGGGGGTAATCAGCCCCAGCATTTT.

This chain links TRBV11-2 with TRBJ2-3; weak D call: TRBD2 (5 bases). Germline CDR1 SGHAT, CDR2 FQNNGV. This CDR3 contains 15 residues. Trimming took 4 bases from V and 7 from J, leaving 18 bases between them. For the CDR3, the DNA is TGTGCCAGCAGCTCCCTTACGGGGAACCCCTATACGCAGTATTTT. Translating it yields CASSSLTGNPYTQYF.

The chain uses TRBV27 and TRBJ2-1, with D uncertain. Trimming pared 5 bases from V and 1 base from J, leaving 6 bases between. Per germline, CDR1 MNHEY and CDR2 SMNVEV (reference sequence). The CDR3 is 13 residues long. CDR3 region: CASSVGSYNEQFF. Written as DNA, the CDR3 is TGTGCCAGCAGTGTAGGGTCCTACAATGAGCAGTTCTTC.

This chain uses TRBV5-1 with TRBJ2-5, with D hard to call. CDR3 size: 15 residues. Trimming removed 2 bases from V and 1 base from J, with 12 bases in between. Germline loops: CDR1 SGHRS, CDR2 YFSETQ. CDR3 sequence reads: CASSFWRSSQETQYF. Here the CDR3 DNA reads TGCGCCAGCAGCTTTTGGCGGTCATCCCAAGAGACCCAGTACTTC.

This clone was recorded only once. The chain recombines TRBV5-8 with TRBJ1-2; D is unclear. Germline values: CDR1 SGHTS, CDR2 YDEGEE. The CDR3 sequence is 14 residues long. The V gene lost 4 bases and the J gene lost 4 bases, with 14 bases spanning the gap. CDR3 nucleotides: TGTGCCAGCAGCCCTCGCGGAGGCCTCTATGGCTACACCTTC. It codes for CASSPRGGLYGYTF.